Below, 23 T cell receptor beta chains from the same sample are listed, as sequenced in a study of identical twins. TCRdb recomputed calls from the 5' RACE reads with MiXCR, one row per CDR3 protein. Of fewer than 250,000 distinct CDR3 sequences in the sample, approximately 7.9% were seen once. The same data also contributed to another study, on yellow fever vaccine responses in identical twins.

Sequencing used CD8+ T cells sorted from blood. All receptors derive from a woman between 18 and 30 years old in good health.

This clonotype was counted ten times or more. This chain links TRBV5-5 with TRBJ1-4, with 8 bases matching TRBD1. Trimming at V came to 0 bases and at J to 5 bases, leaving 6 bases not matched to a gene. Germline V gene sequence: CDR1 SGHKS, CDR2 YYEKEE (reference sequence). The CDR3 is 16 residues long. CDR3 bases: TGTGCCAGCAGCTTGGAGACAGGGGTTCGGAATGAAAAACTGTTTTTT. Its translation is CASSLETGVRNEKLFF.

This clonotype was detected a few times. The rearrangement links TRBV21-1 to TRBJ2-7; TRBD2, the table's D call, lacks a check against the DNA. TRBV21-1 is reported as a pseudogene. The CDR3 consists of 15 residues. The CDR3 reads CASSNRLAGDSEQYF. The CDR3 DNA reads as TGTGCCAGCAGCAACCGACTAGCGGGAGACTCCGAGCAGTACTTC.

The V call is TRBV4-1, the J call TRBJ2-2; no reliable D call. V was trimmed by 2 bases and J by 3 bases, leaving 13 bases between them. Germline CDR1 reads MGHRA; CDR2 reads YSYEKL. The CDR3 sequence is 16 residues long. The CDR3 sequence: CASSQRQGFDTGELFF. Written as DNA, the CDR3 is TGCGCCAGCAGCCAAAGGCAAGGGTTCGACACCGGGGAGCTGTTTTTT.

The chain recombines TRBV5-5 with TRBJ2-7, with D possibly being TRBD1 (6 bases). Trimming took off 4 bases at V and 2 bases at J, with 16 bases between the two ends. The V gene's germline CDR1 is SGHKS and CDR2 YYEKEE (reference sequence). The CDR3 contains 15 residues. The CDR3 protein is CASSLGDMTTYEQYV. The DNA for the CDR3 is TGTGCCAGCAGCCTGGGGGACATGACTACCTACGAGCAGTACGTC.

The gene calls are TRBV18 and TRBJ2-7; D remains ambiguous. The V gene's germline CDR1 is KGHSH and CDR2 LQKENI. The CDR3 covers 11 residues. The V end was cut by 2 bases, the J end by 9 bases, with 8 bases between. The CDR3 DNA is TGTGCCAGCTCACCAGTGGACGGGCAGTACTTC. Translating it yields CASSPVDGQYF.

There are many counts of this clonotype. J is TRBJ2-7 and V is TRBV20-1, with D possibly TRBD2 on 5 matching bases. Trimming left V 8 bases short and J 0 bases short, with 17 bases between. CDR1 and CDR2 from the germline V gene are DFQATT and SNEGSKA (reference sequence). The CDR3 extends over 14 amino acids. CDR3 sequence (DNA): TGCAGTCCGAGGGCGGAGGTGAGCTCCTACGAGCAGTACGTC. Its translation: CSPRAEVSSYEQYV.

This clonotype was detected only a few times. This chain joins TRBV20-1 and TRBJ2-2, with TRBD1 as a possible D gene (6 bases). This CDR3 region has 14 residues. Germline CDR1 is DFQATT and CDR2 is SNEGSKA (reference sequence). Trimming took 4 bases from V and 3 from J, leaving 12 bases between them. The CDR3 reads CSATQGYDTGELFF. CDR3 in DNA: TGCAGTGCTACCCAGGGGTACGACACCGGGGAGCTGTTTTTT.

This clonotype was detected many times. V usage is TRBV12-3 or TRBV12-4 and J usage is TRBJ2-7; D unclear. Trimming left V 0 bases short and J 0 bases short, with 6 bases between. The CDR3 is 14 amino acids. As DNA, the CDR3 is TGTGCCAGCAGTTTAGCCGACGGCTCCTACGAGCAGTACTTC. The encoded protein is CASSLADGSYEQYF.

The sample holds a few counts of this clonotype. CDR3 coding DNA: TGTGCCAGCAGCCCCCGCTTTGGCGGGGAGCTGTTTTTT. Its translation is CASSPRFGGELFF. The chain couples TRBV7-3 to TRBJ2-2; D gene uncertain. Trimming shortened V by 5 bases and J by 7 bases, and 11 bases separated the two germline ends. This CDR3 comprises 13 residues. CDR1 is SGHTA, CDR2 FQGTGA, per germline.

This clonotype has more than one count but fewer than ten. V is TRBV20-1 and J is TRBJ2-5; the match to TRBD2 covers 9 bases. In germline, CDR1 is DFQATT, CDR2 SNEGSKA (reference sequence). The CDR3 totals 14 residues. Unmatched junction bases numbered 4, after V lost 3 bases and J lost 2 bases. In DNA, the CDR3 is TGCAGTGCTAGTACAGCGGGGGGACAAGAGACCCAGTACTTC. It translates to CSASTAGGQETQYF.

This chain links TRBV24-1 with TRBJ1-2; D perhaps matches TRBD1 (5 bases). CDR3 length equals 14 residues. V was trimmed by 3 bases and J by 2 bases, leaving 9 bases between them. Per germline, CDR1 KGHDR and CDR2 SFDVKD. CDR3 sequence reads: CATSDSRQNYGYTF. The CDR3 coding sequence is TGTGCCACCAGTGATAGCCGACAGAACTATGGCTACACCTTC.

The chain uses TRBV5-5 and TRBJ2-2; unclear D gene. The ends were cut back, 0 bases at V and 5 bases at J, with 11 bases in the middle. Germline assignment: CDR1 SGHKS and CDR2 YYEKEE (reference sequence). CDR3 length: 15 amino acids. The CDR3 region has the DNA TGTGCCAGCAGCTTGGACGGGTCGGGTACCGGGGAGCTGTTTTTT. Protein: CASSLDGSGTGELFF. Combining the CDR3 with reference TRBV5-5 and TRBJ2-2 gives the whole variable domain DAGVTQSPTHLIKTRGQQVTLRCSPISGHKSVSWYQQVLGQGPQFIFQYYEKEERGRGNFPDRFSARQFPNYSSELNVNALLLGDSALYLCASSLDGSGTGELFFGEGSRLTVL.

This clonotype has a count of ten or more. The rearrangement joins TRBV11-2 to TRBJ2-5, with D unresolved. V was clipped by 1 base and J by 2 bases, with 11 bases between them. CDR1 and CDR2 (germline): SGHAT, FQNNGV. CDR3 length: 15 residues. CDR3 coding DNA: TGTGCCAGCAGCTTAGGGGTTGGGGATCAAGAGACCCAGTACTTC. The encoded protein is CASSLGVGDQETQYF. The full variable domain, completed using reference TRBV11-2 and TRBJ2-5, is EAGVAQSPRYKIIEKRQSVAFWCNPISGHATLYWYQQILGQGPKLLIQFQNNGVVDDSQLPKDRFSAERLKGVDSTLKIQPAKLEDSAVYLCASSLGVGDQETQYFGPGTRLLVL.

This clonotype appeared a few times. The gene calls are TRBV7-2 and TRBJ2-7; 7 bases are a match to TRBD1. The CDR3 is 13 amino acids. Trimming cost V 0 bases and J 7 bases; bases outside gene matches: 3. Germline lookup yields CDR1 SGHTA and CDR2 FQGNSA. This CDR3 reads CASSLAGTVEQYF. CDR3 nucleotide sequence: TGTGCCAGCAGCTTAGCCGGGACAGTAGAGCAGTACTTC.

The chain combines TRBV7-9 with TRBJ1-1, with 8 bases lining up with TRBD1. The CDR3 sequence is 15 residues long. Looked up from germline, CDR1 is SEHNR and CDR2 is FQNEAQ (reference sequence). J gave up 6 bases and V 1 base, and 7 bases lay outside the gene matches. The CDR3 spells CASSLVLGQAAEAFF. CDR3 nucleotide sequence: TGTGCCAGCAGCTTAGTGTTGGGACAGGCTGCTGAAGCTTTCTTT.

This clonotype was picked up many times. The chain recombines TRBV7-8 with TRBJ2-7, with 11 bases identical to TRBD1. This CDR3 is built from 14 residues. J was trimmed by 4 bases and V by 4 bases; bases with no gene match: 3. Germline CDR1 SGHVS, CDR2 FQNEAQ. CDR3 nucleotides: TGTGCCAGCAGCTCCGGACAGGGGGCATACGAGCAGTACGTC. This codes for CASSSGQGAYEQYV.

This clonotype was detected ten times or more. The chain links TRBV12-3 or TRBV12-4 to TRBJ2-3; tentatively, D is TRBD2 (5 bases). The CDR3 has 15 residues. The V gene lost 3 bases and the J gene lost 2 bases, with 12 bases spanning the gap. Written as DNA, the CDR3 is TGTGCCAGCAGTTTCGTGGGGAGCGCCACAGATACGCAGTATTTT. Its translation: CASSFVGSATDTQYF.

This clonotype was picked up many times. V usage is TRBV9 and J usage is TRBJ2-2, with TRBD2 matching over 8 bases. V lost 3 bases and J lost 5; bases outside the gene matches: 18. The germline gives CDR1 SGDLS, CDR2 YYNGEE. The CDR3 runs to 19 residues. Here the CDR3 reads CASSAPAGGPMKGTGELFF. CDR3 bases: TGTGCCAGCAGCGCTCCCGCGGGAGGCCCCATGAAGGGGACCGGGGAGCTGTTTTTT.

The chain links TRBV13 to TRBJ2-2, with D hard to call. The germline V gene has CDR1 PRHDT and CDR2 FYEKMQ (reference sequence). Trimming removed 5 bases at V and 5 bases at J, with 9 bases between. The CDR3 runs 13 residues. CDR3 bases: TGTGCCAGCAGCCCGTTAACGACCGGGGAGCTGTTTTTT. It translates to CASSPLTTGELFF.

The chain has TRBV20-1 and TRBJ2-2, with no clear D. The V end was cut by 0 bases, the J end by 5 bases, with 13 bases between. CDR3 length equals 15 residues. CDR1 is DFQATT and CDR2 is SNEGSKA in the germline V gene (reference sequence). The CDR3 protein is CSARDDRKYTGELFF. CDR3 in DNA: TGCAGTGCTAGAGATGACCGGAAGTATACCGGGGAGCTGTTTTTT.

The sample holds many counts of this clonotype. The chain joins TRBV24-1 to TRBJ1-2; D unresolved. V was clipped by 3 bases and J by 4 bases, with 14 bases between them. The germline V gene has CDR1 KGHDR and CDR2 SFDVKD. This CDR3 has 15 amino acids. The CDR3 sequence is CATSDEDGALYGYTF. The CDR3 DNA reads as TGTGCCACCAGTGATGAAGACGGTGCCCTCTATGGCTACACCTTC.

This clonotype was counted only a few times. This rearrangement joins TRBV4-1 to TRBJ1-2; D gene uncertain. Trimming pared 1 base from V and 5 bases from J, leaving 8 bases between. The V gene's germline CDR1 is MGHRA and CDR2 YSYEKL. This CDR3 has 13 residues. The CDR3 bases are TGCGCCAGCAGCCAAGGGGCCGGGTATGGCTACACCTTC. The encoded protein is CASSQGAGYGYTF.

The gene calls are TRBV7-7 and TRBJ2-5, with D perhaps TRBD2 (6 bases). From germline, CDR1 is SSHAT and CDR2 FNYEAQ (reference sequence). The CDR3 sequence is 16 residues long. V lost 1 base, J lost 2 bases, and 14 bases lay in between. CDR3 DNA: TGTGCCAGCAGCTTAGTAGGTCAGGGACTTCAAGAGACCCAGTACTTC. It specifies CASSLVGQGLQETQYF. Using reference TRBV7-7 and TRBJ2-5 for the parts outside the CDR3, the full variable domain is GAGVSQSPRYKVTKRGQDVTLRCDPISSHATLYWYQQALGQGPEFLTYFNYEAQPDKSGLPSDRFSAERPEGSISTLTIQRTEQRDSAMYRCASSLVGQGLQETQYFGPGTRLLVL.